Listed below are T cell receptor beta chains from one sample, sequenced in a study of T cell responses to AZD1222 COVID-19 vaccine. Assay: immunoSEQ multiplex PCR; the TCRdb copy retains only in-frame clones and omits some. Counted here are 110,000 to 150,000 clones, over 75% occurring once; the ten biggest clones make up approximately 4.5%. This specimen consisted of peripheral blood, obtained on day 0 of AZD1222 vaccination. The source of these receptors is an adult in good health. The CDR3 runs from the conserved cysteine through the conserved F or W. Fields, in order: V gene, clone size, J gene, D gene, CDR3 protein, CDR3 DNA. The D gene is left open where the match is weak. Part of the rows lack a size; the others show once, few, many or a class for expanded clones.

TRBV6-5,.,TRBJ2-7,.,CASSYSPRLGYEQYF,TGTGCCAGCAGTTACTCCCCCCGTCTCGGCTACGAGCAGTACTTC
TRBV4-2,once,TRBJ1-3,.,CASSYRDPSSGNTIYF,TGTGCCAGCAGCTATCGTGACCCTTCTTCTGGAAACACCATATATTTT
TRBV7-4,.,TRBJ2-5,.,CASSRGPYSGGYQETQYF,TGTGCCAGCAGCCGGGGGCCCTACTCCGGGGGCTACCAAGAGACCCAGTACTTC
TRBV12-5,once,TRBJ1-1,TRBD1,CASGLVSYRGPVMNTEAFF,TGTGCTAGTGGTTTGGTTTCTTACAGGGGGCCCGTCATGAACACTGAAGCTTTCTTT
TRBV12-3/TRBV12-4,.,TRBJ1-1,.,CASSLWNDTEAFF,TGTGCCAGCAGTCTATGGAACGACACTGAAGCTTTCTTT
TRBV7-8,.,TRBJ2-7,TRBD1,CASSLGTGGRASYEQYF,TGTGCCAGCAGTTTAGGGACAGGGGGCAGGGCGTCCTACGAGCAGTACTTC
TRBV6-5,.,TRBJ1-3,.,CASSKQERSGNTIYF,TGTGCCAGCAGTAAACAGGAACGCTCTGGAAACACCATATATTTT
TRBV7-2,few,TRBJ1-5,.,CASSLGPNQPQHF,TGTGCCAGCAGCCTGGGACCAAATCAGCCCCAGCATTTT
TRBV19,.,TRBJ1-5,.,CASSIREAKSQPQHF,TGTGCCAGTAGTATAAGGGAGGCGAAAAGTCAGCCCCAGCATTTT
TRBV4-1,.,TRBJ1-5,.,CASSQDGAENQPQHF,TGCGCCAGCAGCCAAGATGGGGCAGAGAATCAGCCCCAGCATTTT